The entry that follows covers one T cell receptor beta chain sequence. Its target is unknown. The CDR3 is made up of 15 amino acids. Trimming took 6 bases from V and 3 from J; bases not matched to a gene: 8. CDR1 and CDR2 (germline): SNHLY, FYNNEI. Method: immunoSEQ multiplex PCR; TCRdb's copy keeps in-frame clones and lacks some. The sample includes under 150,000 clones, 90% of them seen just once. The sample originates from a study of a mutant IDH1 vaccine in newly diagnosed glioma. For the study at large: Every participant had undergone radiotherapy, temozolomide, or both before, and most underwent both.

This sample's time point: week 11, during vaccination. Mutant IDH1 20-mer peptide, at 300 ug, made up each vaccine dose, with topical imiquimod. This TCR came from a woman aged 45-65 years with glioma. The sample consisted of PBMCs, taken from a glioma patient whose treatment included an IDH1 peptide vaccine. This sequence joins TRBV2 and TRBJ1-5; 7 positions match TRBD1. This chain's CDR3 is CASSRDSQINQPQHF. CDR3 bases: TGTGCCAGCAGCCGGGACAGTCAAATCAATCAGCCCCAGCATTTT.